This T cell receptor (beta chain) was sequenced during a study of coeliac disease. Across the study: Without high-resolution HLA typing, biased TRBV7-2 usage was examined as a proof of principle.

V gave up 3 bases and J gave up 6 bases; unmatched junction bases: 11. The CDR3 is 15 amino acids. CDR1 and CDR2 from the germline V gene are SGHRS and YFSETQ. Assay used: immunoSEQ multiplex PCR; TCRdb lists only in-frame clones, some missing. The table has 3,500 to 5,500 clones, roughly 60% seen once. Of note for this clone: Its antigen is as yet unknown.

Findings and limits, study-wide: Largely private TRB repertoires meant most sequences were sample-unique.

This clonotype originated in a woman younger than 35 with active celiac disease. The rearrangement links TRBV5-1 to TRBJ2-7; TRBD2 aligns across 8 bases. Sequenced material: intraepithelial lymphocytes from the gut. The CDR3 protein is CASSWSPAGEGEQYF. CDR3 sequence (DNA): TGCGCCAGCAGCTGGTCCCCAGCGGGGGAGGGCGAGCAGTACTTC.